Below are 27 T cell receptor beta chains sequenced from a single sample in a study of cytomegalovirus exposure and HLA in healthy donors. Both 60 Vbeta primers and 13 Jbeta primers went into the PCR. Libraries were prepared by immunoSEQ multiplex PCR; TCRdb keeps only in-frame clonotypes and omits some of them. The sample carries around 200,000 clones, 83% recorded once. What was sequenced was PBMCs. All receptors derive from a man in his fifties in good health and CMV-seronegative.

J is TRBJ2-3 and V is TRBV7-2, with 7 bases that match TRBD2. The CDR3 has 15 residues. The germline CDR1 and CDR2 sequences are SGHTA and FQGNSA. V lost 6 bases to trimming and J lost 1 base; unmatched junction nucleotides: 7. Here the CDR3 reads CASSPGTIRTDTQYF. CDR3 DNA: TGTGCCAGCAGTCCCGGGACTATACGCACAGATACGCAGTATTTT.

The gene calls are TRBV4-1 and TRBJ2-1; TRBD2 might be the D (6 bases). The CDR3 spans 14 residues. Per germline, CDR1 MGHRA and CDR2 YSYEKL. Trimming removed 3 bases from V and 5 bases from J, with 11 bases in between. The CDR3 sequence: CASSQRDPHNEQFF. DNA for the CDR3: TGCGCCAGCAGCCAGCGGGACCCTCACAATGAGCAGTTCTTC.

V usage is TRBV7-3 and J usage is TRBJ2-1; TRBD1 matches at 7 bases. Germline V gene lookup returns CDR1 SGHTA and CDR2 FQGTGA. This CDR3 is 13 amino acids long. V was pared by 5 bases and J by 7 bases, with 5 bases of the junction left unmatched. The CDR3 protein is CASSQTRGNEQFF. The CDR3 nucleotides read TGTGCCAGCAGCCAGACCAGGGGGAATGAGCAGTTCTTC.

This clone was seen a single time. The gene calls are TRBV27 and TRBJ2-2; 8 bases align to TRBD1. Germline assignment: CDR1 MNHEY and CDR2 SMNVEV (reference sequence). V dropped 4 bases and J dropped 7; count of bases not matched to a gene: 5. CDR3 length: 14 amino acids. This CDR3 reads CASSWTGMFGELFF. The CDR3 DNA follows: TGTGCCAGCAGTTGGACAGGGATGTTCGGGGAGCTGTTTTTT.

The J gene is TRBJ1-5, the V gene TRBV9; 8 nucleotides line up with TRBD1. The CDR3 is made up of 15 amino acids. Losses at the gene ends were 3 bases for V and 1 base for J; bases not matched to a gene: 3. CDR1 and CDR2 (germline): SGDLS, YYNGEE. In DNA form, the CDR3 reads TGTGCCAGCAGCGCAGGACAGGGAAGCAATCAGCCCCAGCATTTT. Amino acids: CASSAGQGSNQPQHF.

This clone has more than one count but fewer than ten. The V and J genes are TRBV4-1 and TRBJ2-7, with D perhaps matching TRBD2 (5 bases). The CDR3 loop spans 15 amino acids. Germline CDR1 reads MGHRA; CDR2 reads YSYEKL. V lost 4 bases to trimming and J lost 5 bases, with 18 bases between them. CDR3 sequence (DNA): TGCGCCAGCAGCCCAGCGGCTACGAGGCCCCACGAGCAGTACTTC. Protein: CASSPAATRPHEQYF.

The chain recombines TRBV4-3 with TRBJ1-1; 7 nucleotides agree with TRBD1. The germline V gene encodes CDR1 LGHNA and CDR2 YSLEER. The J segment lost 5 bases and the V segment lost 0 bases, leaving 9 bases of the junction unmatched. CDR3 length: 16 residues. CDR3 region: CASSQEVQGFGTEAFF. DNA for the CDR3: TGCGCCAGCAGCCAAGAGGTACAGGGGTTTGGAACTGAAGCTTTCTTT.

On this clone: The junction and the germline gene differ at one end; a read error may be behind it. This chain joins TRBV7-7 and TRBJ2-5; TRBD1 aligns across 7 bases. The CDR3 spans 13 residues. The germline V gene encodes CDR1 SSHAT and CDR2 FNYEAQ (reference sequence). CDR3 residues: CASSSDRQETQYF. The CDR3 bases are TGTGCTAGCAGCTCGGACAGGCAAGAGACCCAGTACTTC.

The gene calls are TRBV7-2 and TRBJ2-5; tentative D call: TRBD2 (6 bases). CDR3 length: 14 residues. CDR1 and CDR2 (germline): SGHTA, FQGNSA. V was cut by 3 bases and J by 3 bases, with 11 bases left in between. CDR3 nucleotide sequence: TGTGCCAGCAGCTTGTCTAGCGTCGAAGAGACCCAGTACTTC. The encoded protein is CASSLSSVEETQYF.

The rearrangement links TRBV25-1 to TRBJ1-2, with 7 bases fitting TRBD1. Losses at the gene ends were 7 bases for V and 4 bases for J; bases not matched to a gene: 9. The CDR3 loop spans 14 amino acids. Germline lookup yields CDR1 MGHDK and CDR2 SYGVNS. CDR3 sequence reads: CASTTKGASYGYTF. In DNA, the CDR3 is TGTGCCAGCACAACGAAGGGGGCTAGCTATGGCTACACCTTC.

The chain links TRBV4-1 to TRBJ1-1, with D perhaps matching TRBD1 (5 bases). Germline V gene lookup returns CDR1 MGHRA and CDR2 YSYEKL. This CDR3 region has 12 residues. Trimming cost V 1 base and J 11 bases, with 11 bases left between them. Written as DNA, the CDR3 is TGCGCCAGCAGCCAAGGCGACAGTGAGGCTTTCTTT. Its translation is CASSQGDSEAFF.

The CDR3 loop reads CASSVGEQATSTDTQYF. The CDR3 DNA follows: TGTGCCAGCAGCGTAGGAGAACAGGCTACTAGCACAGATACGCAGTATTTT. The chain joins TRBV9 to TRBJ2-3, with D maybe TRBD1 (5 bases). Germline loops: CDR1 SGDLS, CDR2 YYNGEE. Trimming cost V 0 bases and J 0 bases, with 14 bases left between them. The CDR3 covers 17 residues.

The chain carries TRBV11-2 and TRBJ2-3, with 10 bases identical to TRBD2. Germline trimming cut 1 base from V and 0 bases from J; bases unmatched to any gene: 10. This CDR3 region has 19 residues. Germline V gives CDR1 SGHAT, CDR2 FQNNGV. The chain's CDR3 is CASSLVGSSGRPSTDTQYF. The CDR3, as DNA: TGTGCCAGCAGCTTAGTAGGGTCTAGCGGGAGACCTAGCACAGATACGCAGTATTTT.

CDR3 in amino acids: CASSRTDVRADTQYF. For the CDR3, the DNA is TGTGCCAGCAGCCGGACCGACGTCAGGGCAGATACGCAGTATTTT. The J gene is TRBJ2-3, the V gene TRBV7-6; possible D gene TRBD1, 5 bases. V lost 5 bases and J 4 bases, leaving 16 bases between the germline ends. CDR3 size: 15 residues. Looked up from germline, CDR1 is SGHVS and CDR2 is FNYEAQ.

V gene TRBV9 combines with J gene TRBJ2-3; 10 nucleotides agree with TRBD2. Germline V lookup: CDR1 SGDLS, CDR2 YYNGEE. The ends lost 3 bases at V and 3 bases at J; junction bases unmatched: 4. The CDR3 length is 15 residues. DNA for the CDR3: TGTGCCAGCAGCGATTCTAGCGGGAGTACAGATACGCAGTATTTT. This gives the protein CASSDSSGSTDTQYF.

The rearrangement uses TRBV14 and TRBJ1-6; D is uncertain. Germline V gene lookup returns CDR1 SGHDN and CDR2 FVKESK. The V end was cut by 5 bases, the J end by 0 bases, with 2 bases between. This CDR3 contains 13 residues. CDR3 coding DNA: TGTGCCAGCAGCTACTCCTATAATTCACCCCTCCACTTT. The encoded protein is CASSYSYNSPLHF.

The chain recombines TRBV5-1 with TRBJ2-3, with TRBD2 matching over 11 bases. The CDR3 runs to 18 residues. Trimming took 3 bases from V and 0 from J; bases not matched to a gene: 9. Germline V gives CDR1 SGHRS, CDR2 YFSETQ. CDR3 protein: CASSWGLAGGQSTDTQYF. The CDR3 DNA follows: TGCGCCAGCAGCTGGGGGCTAGCGGGGGGACAGAGCACAGATACGCAGTATTTT.

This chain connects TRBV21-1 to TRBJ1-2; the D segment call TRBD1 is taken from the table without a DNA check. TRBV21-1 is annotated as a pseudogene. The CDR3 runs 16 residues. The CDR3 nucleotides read TGTGCCAGCAGCGAAAATTCCAGGGGGCCCACCTATGGCTACACCTTC. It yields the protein CASSENSRGPTYGYTF.

This chain's CDR3 is CASSRSGDSNQPQHF. DNA for the CDR3: TGTGCCAGCTCACGGAGCGGGGATAGCAATCAGCCCCAGCATTTT. The chain uses TRBV18 and TRBJ1-5; D is unresolved. Germline CDR1 KGHSH, CDR2 LQKENI. The CDR3 consists of 15 residues. The V and J ends lost 4 bases and 0 bases respectively, with 10 bases between them.

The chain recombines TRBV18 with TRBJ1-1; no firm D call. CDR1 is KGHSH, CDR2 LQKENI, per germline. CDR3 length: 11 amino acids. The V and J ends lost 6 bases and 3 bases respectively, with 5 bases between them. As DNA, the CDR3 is TGTGCCAGCTCCGGGGACACTGAAGCTTTCTTT. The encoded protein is CASSGDTEAFF.

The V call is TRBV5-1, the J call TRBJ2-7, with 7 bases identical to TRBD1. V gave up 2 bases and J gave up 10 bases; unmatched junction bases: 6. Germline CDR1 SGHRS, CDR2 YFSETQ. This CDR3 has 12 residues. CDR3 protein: CASSFRDSFQYF. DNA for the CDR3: TGCGCCAGCAGCTTCCGGGACAGCTTCCAGTACTTC.

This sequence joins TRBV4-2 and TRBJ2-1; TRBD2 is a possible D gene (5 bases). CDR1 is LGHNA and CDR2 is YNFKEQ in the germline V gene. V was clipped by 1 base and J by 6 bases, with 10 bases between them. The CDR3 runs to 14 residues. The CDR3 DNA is TGTGCCAGCAGCCAAGGAGTTGGAGGCAATGAGCAGTTCTTC. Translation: CASSQGVGGNEQFF.

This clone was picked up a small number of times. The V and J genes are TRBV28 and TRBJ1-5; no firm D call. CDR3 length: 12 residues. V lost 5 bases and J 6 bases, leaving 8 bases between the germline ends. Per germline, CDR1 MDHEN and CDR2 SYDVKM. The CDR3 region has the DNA TGTGCCAGCAGTCCGGGTATTCAGCCCCAGCATTTT. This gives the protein CASSPGIQPQHF.

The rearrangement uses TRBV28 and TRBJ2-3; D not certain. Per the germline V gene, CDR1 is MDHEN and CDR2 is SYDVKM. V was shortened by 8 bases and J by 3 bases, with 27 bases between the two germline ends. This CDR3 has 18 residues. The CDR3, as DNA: TGTGCCAGCTGCCGAGGTTCGGTCGCACGGAGATGGACAGATACGCAGTATTTT. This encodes CASCRGSVARRWTDTQYF.

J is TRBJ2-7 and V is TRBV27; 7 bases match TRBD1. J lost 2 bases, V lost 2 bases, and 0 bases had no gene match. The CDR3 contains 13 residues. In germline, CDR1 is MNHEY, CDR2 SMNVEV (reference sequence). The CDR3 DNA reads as TGTGCCAGCAGTTTAACAGGGGCCTACGAGCAGTACTTC. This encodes CASSLTGAYEQYF.

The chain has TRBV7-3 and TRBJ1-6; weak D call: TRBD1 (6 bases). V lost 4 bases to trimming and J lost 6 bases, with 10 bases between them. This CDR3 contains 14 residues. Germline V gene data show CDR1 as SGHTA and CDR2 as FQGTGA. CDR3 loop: CASSSDSPNSPLHF. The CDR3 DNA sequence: TGTGCCAGCAGCTCGGACAGCCCTAATTCACCCCTCCACTTT. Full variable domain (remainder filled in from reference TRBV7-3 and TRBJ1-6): GAGVSQTPSNKVTEKGKYVELRCDPISGHTALYWYRQSLGQGPEFLIYFQGTGAADDSGLPNDRFFAVRPEGSVSTLKIQRTERGDSAVYLCASSSDSPNSPLHFGNGTRLTVT.

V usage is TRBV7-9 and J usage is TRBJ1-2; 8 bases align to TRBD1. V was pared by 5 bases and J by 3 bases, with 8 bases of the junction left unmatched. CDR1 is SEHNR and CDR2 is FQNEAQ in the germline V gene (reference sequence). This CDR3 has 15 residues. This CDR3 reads CASSGRQGMDYGYTF. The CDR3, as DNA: TGTGCCAGCAGCGGAAGACAGGGGATGGACTATGGCTACACCTTC.